Listed below are T cell receptor beta chains from one sample, sequenced in a study of early stage breast cancer tumors. Libraries were prepared by immunoSEQ multiplex PCR; TCRdb keeps only in-frame clonotypes and omits some of them. The sample lists 60,000 to 80,000 clones; more than 65% were seen once. Sequencing was done on a sample of blood. All receptors come from a person between 60 and 69 years old with breast cancer. Both conserved end residues are part of each CDR3. The D gene is left open where the match is weak. Clone size is shown for a subset of rows, as once, few, many or a class of expanded clone.

J	V	size	D	DNA	CDR3
TRBJ2-3	TRBV5-6	once	-	TGTGCCAGCAGCTTGGGATTAGGCACAGATACGCAGTATTTT	CASSLGLGTDTQYF
TRBJ2-3	TRBV6-6	-	TRBD2	TGTGCCAGCACCGGGGGGGCAGATACGCAGTATTTT	CASTGGADTQYF
TRBJ2-1	TRBV7-3	-	-	TGTGCCAGCAGCTTCGGAGCAAACAATGAGCAGTTCTTC	CASSFGANNEQFF
TRBJ2-1	TRBV7-9	-	-	TGTGCCAGCAGCCCATTCGGGACTTACAATGAGCAGTTCTTC	CASSPFGTYNEQFF
TRBJ1-4	TRBV6-5	-	TRBD1	TGTGCCAGCAGGGATCAGGGGGTTTACAAACTGTTTTTT	CASRDQGVYKLFF
TRBJ1-2	TRBV7-9	-	-	TGTGCCAGCATCGATCTGATCAGGGGCTTTGATGGCTACACCTTC	CASIDLIRGFDGYTF
TRBJ2-3	TRBV2	-	TRBD2	TGTGCCAGCAGTTCACGGACTAGCGGAGGCACAGATACGCAGTATTTT	CASSSRTSGGTDTQYF
TRBJ2-3	TRBV2	-	TRBD1	TGTGCCAGCAGTGGGGGACAGGGGTCAGATACGCAGTATTTT	CASSGGQGSDTQYF
TRBJ2-1	TRBV19	-	-	TGTGCCAGTTCCCCGTCCTTGGGGGCTCGGCACAATGAGCAGTTCTTC	CASSPSLGARHNEQFF
TRBJ2-2	TRBV5-1	-	TRBD1	TGCGCCAGCAGGCCCAGGACAGGGGCGAACACCGGGGAGCTGTTTTTT	CASRPRTGANTGELFF
TRBJ2-5	TRBV11-3	-	-	TGTGCCAGCAGTTCGGACAGAGGAGAGACCCAGTACTTC	CASSSDRGETQYF
TRBJ1-2	TRBV5-1	-	-	TGCGCCAGCAGCTTGTTCCAGGGATCTAACTATGGCTACACCTTC	CASSLFQGSNYGYTF
TRBJ2-5	TRBV5-4	-	-	TGTGCCAGCAGCCGTCGGAGGGAGAAGGAGACCCAGTACTTC	CASSRRREKETQYF
TRBJ2-5	TRBV7-7	few	-	TGTGCTAGCAGCTTAGCCGGTTCGGAGACCCAGTACTTC	CASSLAGSETQYF
TRBJ2-7	TRBV6-5	-	-	TGTGCCAGCAGCTTCGGACAGTCCAACGAGCAGTACTTC	CASSFGQSNEQYF
TRBJ2-7	TRBV9	-	-	TGTGCCAGCAGCGTAGATGTTGGGTTTTCCTACGAGCAGTACTTC	CASSVDVGFSYEQYF
TRBJ2-2	TRBV4-1	-	TRBD2	TGCGCCAGCAGGCCGGGACTACAGAACACCGGGGAGCTGTTTTTT	CASRPGLQNTGELFF
TRBJ1-2	TRBV6-6	-	-	TGTGCCAGCAATCCCCAGGGAAACTATGGCTACACCTTC	CASNPQGNYGYTF
TRBJ2-7	TRBV2	-	-	TGTGCCAGCAGTGAAGTTCTGGGGCCCCCAAACGAGCAGTACTTC	CASSEVLGPPNEQYF
TRBJ2-5	TRBV5-1	-	-	TGCGCCAGCAGCTTTGGGCATACGACGGAGACCCAGTACTTC	CASSFGHTTETQYF
TRBJ1-3	TRBV7-7	-	TRBD1	TGTGCTAGCAGCTCGGACAGGGCCTCTGGAAACACCATATATTTT	CASSSDRASGNTIYF
TRBJ2-7	TRBV5-6	-	-	TGTGCCAGCAGCGTGGGACTTTACGAGCAGTACTTC	CASSVGLYEQYF
TRBJ1-6	TRBV19	few	TRBD1	TGTGCCAGTAGTATCTGGCAATTAGGGGGCAGGAATTCACCCCTCCACTTT	CASSIWQLGGRNSPLHF
TRBJ2-5	TRBV7-9	-	TRBD2	TGTGCCAGCAGCCCCAGAGGGACTAGCGGCCAAGAGACCCAGTACTTC	CASSPRGTSGQETQYF
TRBJ1-5	TRBV30	few	-	TGTGCCTGGAGTGTATGGACACGCGATCAGCCCCAGCATTTT	CAWSVWTRDQPQHF
TRBJ2-7	TRBV11-2	-	-	TGTGCCAGCAGCCTTAACATACAGCTCCCCGAGCAGTACTTC	CASSLNIQLPEQYF
TRBJ1-6	TRBV6-5	-	TRBD1	TGTGCCAGCAGTTACTCGTGGGACAGCTATAATTCACCCCTCCACTTT	CASSYSWDSYNSPLHF
TRBJ1-2	TRBV7-9	-	-	TGTGCCAGCAGCTTTGAGGTGGACTATGGCTACACCTTC	CASSFEVDYGYTF
TRBJ1-1	TRBV28	-	TRBD1	TGTGCCAGCAGTCCCCGGACAGGGCGTCCCACTGAAGCTTTCTTT	CASSPRTGRPTEAFF
TRBJ2-6	TRBV2	-	-	TGTGCCAGCACCCGAGTAGGGGGGGGGTATGGCTCTGGGGCCAACGTCCTGACTTTC	CASTRVGGGYGSGANVLTF
TRBJ2-7	TRBV6-1	-	-	TGTGCCAGTCTCTCCTACGAGCAGTACTTC	CASLSYEQYF